Included here is one T cell receptor beta chain sequence, with context. No antigen is known for it. Researchers made the TCR library from RNA that was extracted from PBMCs. Under American Thyroid Association guidelines, Graves' disease was diagnosed. Enrollment of patients was through an endocrinology department in Xi'an, China. The CDR3 contains 14 residues. V dropped 5 bases and J dropped 8 bases, with 16 bases sitting between them. TCRdb independently ran MiXCR on the reads; one entry per CDR3 protein. The sample yields 700 to 900 distinct CDR3 sequences, about 61% seen once. This entry comes from a study of regulatory T cells in long-lasting Graves disease. Study results and limitations: TRBV28, TRBJ1-2 and TRBJ2-5 emerged as the favored segments in persistent disease.

This TCR was sampled from a woman in her forties with Graves disease. This chain links TRBV12-3 or TRBV12-4 with TRBJ2-1; possible D gene TRBD2, 5 bases. The sequencing here drew on peripheral blood mononuclear cells (PBMCs), taken with antithyroid drug treatment, in newly diagnosed or persistent Graves disease (not recorded which). The DNA for the CDR3 is TGTGCCAGCAGTCCCGGGGAAAGAGGCGATGAGCAGTTCTTC. Its translation: CASSPGERGDEQFF.